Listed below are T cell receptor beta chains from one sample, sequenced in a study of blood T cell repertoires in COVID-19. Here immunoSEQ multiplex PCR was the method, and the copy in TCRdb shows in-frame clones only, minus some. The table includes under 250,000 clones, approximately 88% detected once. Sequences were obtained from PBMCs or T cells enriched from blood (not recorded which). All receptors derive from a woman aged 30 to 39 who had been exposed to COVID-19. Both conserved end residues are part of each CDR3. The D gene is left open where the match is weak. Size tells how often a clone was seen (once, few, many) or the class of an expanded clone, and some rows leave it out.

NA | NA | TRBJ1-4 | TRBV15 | CATSRGMGGLGEKLFF | TGTGCCACCAGCAGAGGAATGGGGGGACTGGGTGAAAAACTGTTTTTT
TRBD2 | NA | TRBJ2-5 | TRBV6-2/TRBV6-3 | CASSGLAGGRGETQYF | TGTGCCAGCAGTGGACTAGCGGGAGGAAGGGGGGAGACCCAGTACTTC
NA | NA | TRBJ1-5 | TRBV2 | CASRKDRNSNQPQHF | TGTGCCAGCAGGAAGGACAGAAATAGCAATCAGCCCCAGCATTTT
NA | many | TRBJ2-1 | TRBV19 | CASSSLSGNEQFF | TGTGCCAGTAGTTCCCTTAGCGGAAATGAGCAGTTCTTC
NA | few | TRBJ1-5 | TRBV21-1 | CASPDRGRKPQHF | TGTGCCAGTCCCGACAGGGGCAGAAAGCCCCAGCATTTT
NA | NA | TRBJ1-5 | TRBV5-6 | CASSPEGQPQHF | TGTGCCAGCAGCCCGGAGGGCCAGCCCCAGCATTTT
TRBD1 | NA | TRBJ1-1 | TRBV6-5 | CASSYQGESTEAFF | TGTGCCAGCAGTTACCAGGGGGAGAGCACTGAAGCTTTCTTT
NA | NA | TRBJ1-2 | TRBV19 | CASSVPGHDGPLGYTF | TGTGCCAGTAGTGTACCGGGACATGACGGGCCCCTAGGCTACACCTTC
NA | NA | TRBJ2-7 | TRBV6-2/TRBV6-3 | CASSYWARESYEQYF | TGTGCCAGCAGTTACTGGGCTAGGGAGTCCTACGAGCAGTACTTC
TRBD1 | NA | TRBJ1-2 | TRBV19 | CASTPGGGYGYTF | TGTGCCAGCACGCCAGGGGGCGGCTATGGCTACACCTTC
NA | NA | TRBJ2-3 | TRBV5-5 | CASSALVADTQYF | TGTGCCAGCAGCGCTTTAGTCGCAGATACGCAGTATTTT
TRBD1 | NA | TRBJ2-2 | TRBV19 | CASSFQGATGELFF | TGTGCCAGTAGCTTCCAGGGGGCGACCGGGGAGCTGTTTTTT
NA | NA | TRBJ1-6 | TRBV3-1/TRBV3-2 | CASSQNSGLGSPLHF | TGTGCCAGCAGCCAGAATTCAGGGTTGGGCTCACCCCTCCACTTT
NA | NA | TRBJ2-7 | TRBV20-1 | CSARVTGEQYF | TGCAGTGCTAGAGTAACGGGCGAGCAGTACTTC
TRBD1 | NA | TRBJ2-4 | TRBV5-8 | CASSLGTGEHIQYF | TGTGCCAGCAGCTTGGGGACAGGGGAGCACATTCAGTACTTC
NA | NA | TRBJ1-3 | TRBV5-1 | CASSFVGVGNTIYF | TGCGCCAGCAGCTTTGTAGGGGTCGGAAACACCATATATTTT
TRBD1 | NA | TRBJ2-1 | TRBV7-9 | CASRISFRDRGYNEQFF | TGTGCCAGCAGGATAAGCTTCCGGGACAGGGGTTACAATGAGCAGTTCTTC
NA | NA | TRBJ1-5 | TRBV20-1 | CSASPSGDQPQHF | TGCAGTGCTAGTCCGTCAGGGGATCAGCCCCAGCATTTT
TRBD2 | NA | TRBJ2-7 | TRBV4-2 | CASSQDRLADAYEQYF | TGTGCCAGCAGCCAAGATCGACTAGCGGACGCCTACGAGCAGTACTTC
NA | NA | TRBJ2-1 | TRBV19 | CAAGSPYNEQFF | TGTGCCGCGGGTTCCCCCTACAATGAGCAGTTCTTC
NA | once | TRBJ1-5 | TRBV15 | CATSRDPRGNQPQHF | TGTGCCACCAGCAGAGATCCTCGGGGCAATCAGCCCCAGCATTTT
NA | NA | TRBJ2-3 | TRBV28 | CASSSTRRMYF | TGTGCCAGCAGTTCGACACGTAGGATGTATTTT
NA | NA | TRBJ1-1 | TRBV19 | CASQGKGRTEAFF | TGTGCCAGCCAGGGAAAGGGGAGGACTGAAGCTTTCTTT
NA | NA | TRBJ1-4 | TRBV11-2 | CASSPRGSGEKLFF | TGTGCCAGCAGCCCTAGGGGGTCGGGGGAAAAACTGTTTTTT
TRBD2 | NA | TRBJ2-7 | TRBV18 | CASSPGLVTYEQYF | TGTGCCAGCTCACCGGGACTAGTTACCTACGAGCAGTACTTC
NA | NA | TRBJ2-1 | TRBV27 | CASSPRTVSYNEQFF | TGTGCCAGCAGTCCGAGGACTGTATCCTACAATGAGCAGTTCTTC
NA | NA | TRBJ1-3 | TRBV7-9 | CASSRTVSGNTIYF | TGTGCCAGCAGCCGGACAGTCTCTGGAAACACCATATATTTT
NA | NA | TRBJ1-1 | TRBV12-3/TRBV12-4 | CASSFWNTEAFF | TGTGCCAGCAGTTTCTGGAACACTGAAGCTTTCTTT
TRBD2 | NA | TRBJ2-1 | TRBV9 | CASSVEVAGYNEQFF | TGTGCCAGCAGCGTAGAGGTAGCGGGGTACAATGAGCAGTTCTTC
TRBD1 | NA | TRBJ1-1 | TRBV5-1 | CASSFLGQGALNTEAFF | TGCGCCAGCAGCTTTTTGGGACAGGGGGCTTTGAACACTGAAGCTTTCTTT
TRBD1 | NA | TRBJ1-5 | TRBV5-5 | CASSLAILTGINQPQHF | TGTGCCAGCAGCTTGGCCATACTGACAGGGATCAATCAGCCCCAGCATTTT
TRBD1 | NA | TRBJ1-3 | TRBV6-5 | CASTRQGTSGNTIYF | TGTGCCAGCACTAGACAGGGGACCTCTGGAAACACCATATATTTT
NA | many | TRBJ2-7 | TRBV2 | CASSDSGYSYEQYF | TGTGCCAGCAGTGATTCAGGGTACTCCTACGAGCAGTACTTC
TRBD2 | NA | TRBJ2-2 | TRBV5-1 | CASWTSGTNTGELFF | TGCGCCAGCTGGACTAGCGGTACGAACACCGGGGAGCTGTTTTTT